This is a list of T cell receptor beta chains from one sample in a study of cytomegalovirus exposure and HLA in healthy donors. Profiled with immunoSEQ multiplex PCR; TCRdb holds only in-frame clones, not every one. The sample holds over 130,000 clones, 70% to 90% seen once. Source material: PBMCs. These receptors all come from a woman aged 40 to 49 in good health and CMV-seronegative. CDR3s include the opening cysteine and the closing phenylalanine or tryptophan. The order of the fields is V gene, D gene, J gene, clone size, CDR3 DNA, CDR3 protein. A D gene is named only where the DNA matches it firmly. Clone sizes are given selectively: once, few, many, or a class where the clone is expanded.

>TRBV9|NA|TRBJ2-1|NA
TGTGCCAGCAGCGTAGGAGGGAGTGGTGAGCAGTTCTTC
CASSVGGSGEQFF
>TRBV19|TRBD2|TRBJ2-1|NA
TGTGCCAGTAGTATGGGAAGCGGGAGGACCTACAATGAGCAGTTCTTC
CASSMGSGRTYNEQFF
>TRBV4-1|NA|TRBJ2-7|NA
TGTGCCAGCAAACAAGAAGGGGGAACCTACGAGCAGTACTTC
CASKQEGGTYEQYF
>TRBV7-7|NA|TRBJ2-2|NA
TGTGCTAGCAGCCCAACTCCGGGACTTGGAAACACCGGGGAGCTGTTTTTT
CASSPTPGLGNTGELFF
>TRBV9|NA|TRBJ1-4|NA
TGTGCCGGCAGCCACTGGACTGGGGGGGCCGACGAAAAACTGTTTTTT
CAGSHWTGGADEKLFF
>TRBV7-8|TRBD2|TRBJ2-1|NA
TGTGCCAGCAGCTTACCGGGGACTAGCGGACACAATGAGCAGTTCTTC
CASSLPGTSGHNEQFF
>TRBV11-2|NA|TRBJ2-7|NA
TGTGCCAGCAGCCTCTTTCAGGGCGAGCAGTACTTC
CASSLFQGEQYF
>TRBV10-1|TRBD1|TRBJ1-1|NA
TGCGCCAGCAGTGAGAGGGGGCAGGTGAACACTGAAGCTTTCTTT
CASSERGQVNTEAFF
>TRBV16|NA|TRBJ1-1|few
TGTGCCAGCAGGAAGACAGCGAACACTGAAGCTTTCTTT
CASRKTANTEAFF
>TRBV5-4|NA|TRBJ2-7|NA
TGTGCCAGCAGCTTGGGAGGGTTTAACTACGAGCAGTACTTC
CASSLGGFNYEQYF
>TRBV6-5|TRBD1|TRBJ2-7|NA
TGTGCCAGCTTGACTGGGACAGGGGACGAGCAGTACTTC
CASLTGTGDEQYF
>TRBV5-5|TRBD1|TRBJ1-2|few
TGTGCCAGCAGCTTGGGGGACAGTTTGAACTATGGCTACACCTTC
CASSLGDSLNYGYTF
>TRBV4-3|TRBD2|TRBJ2-1|few
TGCGCCAGCAGCCAAAACCATCCTAGCGGGTACAATGAGCAGTTCTTC
CASSQNHPSGYNEQFF
>TRBV7-9|TRBD2|TRBJ2-7|NA
TGTGCCAGCAGCTTAGGGACTAGCGGGAAATGGGCCGAGCAGTACTTC
CASSLGTSGKWAEQYF
>TRBV7-9|NA|TRBJ2-2|NA
TGTGCCAGCAGCGATACGGACCACCAACCCCACACCGGGGAACTGTTTTTT
CASSDTDHQPHTGELFF
>TRBV4-1|TRBD1|TRBJ1-4|NA
TGCGCCAGCAGCCAAGATCCGGGACAGGGTGGGGAAAAACTGTTTTTT
CASSQDPGQGGEKLFF
>TRBV11-3|TRBD1|TRBJ2-5|NA
TGTGCCAGCAGCTTATCACCGGGACAGCGCTATGTGGAGACCCAGTACTTC
CASSLSPGQRYVETQYF
>TRBV7-2|TRBD2|TRBJ2-7|NA
TGTGCCAGCAGCTCTAGCGGGACCTACGAGCAGTACTTC
CASSSSGTYEQYF
>TRBV7-9|NA|TRBJ1-1|NA
TGTGCCAGCAGCTTATATCTGAACACTGAAGCTTTCTTT
CASSLYLNTEAFF
>TRBV21-1|NA|TRBJ1-3|few
TGTGCCAGCAGCAAAAGGAAGCAGGAAAGTTCCCTCGGAAACACCATATATTTT
CASSKRKQESSLGNTIYF
>TRBV5-1|NA|TRBJ1-2|NA
TGCGCCAGCAGCTCGGCTACCCAAGCGGGGGACTATGGCTACACCTTC
CASSSATQAGDYGYTF
>TRBV6-1|NA|TRBJ2-7|NA
TGTGCCAGCAGTGAAGTGGCGGAAACATCCTACGAGCAGTACTTC
CASSEVAETSYEQYF
>TRBV7-2|TRBD2|TRBJ2-3|NA
TGTGCCAGCAGCTTAGTGGCGGGAGGGTTAACCACAGATACGCAGTATTTT
CASSLVAGGLTTDTQYF
>TRBV10-2|NA|TRBJ1-4|NA
TGCGCCAGCAGAAGTGGCCAGTCAATGTTCCTTAATGAAAAACTGTTTTTT
CASRSGQSMFLNEKLFF
>TRBV19|NA|TRBJ2-7|NA
TGTGCCAGTAGGCAGTTCCACGAGCAGTACTTC
CASRQFHEQYF
>TRBV2|TRBD2|TRBJ2-1|NA
TGTGCCAGCAATCTCGGACTAGCGGATAATGAGCAGTTCTTC
CASNLGLADNEQFF
>TRBV10-3|TRBD2|TRBJ2-3|NA
TGTGCCATCAGTGATAGCGGGGTCCTTGCAGATACGCAGTATTTT
CAISDSGVLADTQYF
>TRBV30|NA|TRBJ2-1|few
TGTGCCTGGAGTGTACTTCGGACTTCAAATGAGCAGTTCTTC
CAWSVLRTSNEQFF
>TRBV11-2|NA|TRBJ2-3|NA
TGTGCCAGCAGCTTAGGGGCAGCCATCCCGTATTTT
CASSLGAAIPYF
>TRBV27|TRBD2|TRBJ2-7|NA
TGTGCCAGCAGATCGGTAGCGGGGGGAGAGCAGTACTTC
CASRSVAGGEQYF
>TRBV28|TRBD2|TRBJ2-3|once
TGTGCCAGCGGGTCGGGAGGGCGGCCAGATACGCAGTATTTT
CASGSGGRPDTQYF
>TRBV5-1|TRBD1|TRBJ2-7|NA
TGCGCCAGCAGCTGGACAACAGGGGTGTTGAACGAGCAGTACTTC
CASSWTTGVLNEQYF
>TRBV4-2|NA|TRBJ2-3|NA
TGTGCCAGCAGCCGGTCGACAGGCGATACGCAGTATTTT
CASSRSTGDTQYF
>TRBV4-2|NA|TRBJ2-1|NA
TGTGCCAGCAGCCAACGAGCATCCTACAATGAGCAGTTCTTC
CASSQRASYNEQFF
>TRBV7-2|TRBD1|TRBJ1-2|NA
TGTGCCAGCAGCAAAGACAGGGTTGGCTACACCTTC
CASSKDRVGYTF
>TRBV20-1|NA|TRBJ2-1|NA
TGCAGTGTCCCTACCTACAATGAGCAGTTCTTC
CSVPTYNEQFF
>TRBV19|NA|TRBJ1-1|once
TGTGCCAGTAGATTCTACGACAGAGGAGAAACTGAAGCTTTCTTT
CASRFYDRGETEAFF
>TRBV30|NA|TRBJ2-7|NA
TGTGCCTGGATAACAGGGTACGAGCAGTACTTC
CAWITGYEQYF
>TRBV28|NA|TRBJ1-2|NA
TGTGCCAGCAGTTCCCAGGGCTATGGCTACACCTTC
CASSSQGYGYTF
>TRBV11-3|TRBD2|TRBJ2-7|NA
TGTGCCAGCAGCCCCGGACTAGCGGGAGCCGAGCAGTACTTC
CASSPGLAGAEQYF
>TRBV21-1|NA|TRBJ2-7|NA
TGTGCCAGCACCAAAGACGGGAGGCCCTACGAGCAGTACTTC
CASTKDGRPYEQYF
>TRBV13|TRBD1|TRBJ2-1|NA
TGTGCCAGCAGCCCCGGGACAGATCCTTACAATGAGCAGTTCTTC
CASSPGTDPYNEQFF
>TRBV6-5|TRBD2|TRBJ2-7|NA
TGTGCCACACCCGCGCTTAGCGGGACTTTCTACGAGCAGTACTTC
CATPALSGTFYEQYF
>TRBV25-1|NA|TRBJ2-7|NA
TGTGCCAGCAGTGGATTACTACGTCAGTACTTC
CASSGLLRQYF
>TRBV12-5|TRBD1|TRBJ1-1|NA
TGTGCTAGTGGTTTAAGGACAGGCAGGCACACTGAAGCTTTCTTT
CASGLRTGRHTEAFF
>TRBV4-1|TRBD2|TRBJ2-5|once
TGCGCCAGCAGCCAAGCGGGGGGACAAGAGACCCAGTACTTC
CASSQAGGQETQYF
>TRBV9|TRBD2|TRBJ2-1|once
TGTGCCAGCAGCCGACTAGCGGGAGGGGTCGATGAGCAGTTCTTC
CASSRLAGGVDEQFF
>TRBV28|TRBD1|TRBJ1-1|NA
TGTGCCAGCGTCCGGGACAGGGCCTACACTGAAGCTTTCTTT
CASVRDRAYTEAFF
>TRBV18|TRBD2|TRBJ2-1|NA
TGTGCCAGCTCACCCATCACTAGCGGGATCTACAATGAGCAGTTCTTC
CASSPITSGIYNEQFF
>TRBV7-9|TRBD2|TRBJ2-3|NA
TGTGCCAGCAGCCCCAGACTAGCGGAGCGCACAGATACGCAGTATTTT
CASSPRLAERTDTQYF
>TRBV5-1|NA|TRBJ2-7|few
TGCGCCAGCAGCCCCGGGACATCTGCCTACGAGCAGTACTTC
CASSPGTSAYEQYF
>TRBV27|TRBD2|TRBJ2-1|NA
TGTGCCAGCAGTTTATGGGCGGGAGAAGCGAGTGAGCAGTTCTTC
CASSLWAGEASEQFF
>TRBV28|NA|TRBJ2-5|NA
TGTGCCAGCAGTCCTTTGACAGACGGCCAGTACTTC
CASSPLTDGQYF
>TRBV27|NA|TRBJ1-4|NA
TGTGCCAGCAGTTTGAGGGTCAACCGTAAGATTGCAACTAATGAAAAACTGTTTTTT
CASSLRVNRKIATNEKLFF
>TRBV27|NA|TRBJ1-3|NA
TGTGCCAGCAGTCTAGGGGGGGTCGGAAACACCATATATTTT
CASSLGGVGNTIYF
>TRBV10-2|NA|TRBJ1-2|NA
TGCGCCAGCAGTGATCCGTTGGGCGGGGGCTACACCTTC
CASSDPLGGGYTF
>TRBV21-1|NA|TRBJ2-7|NA
TGTGCCTCCCCACGGGACAGGTCCTACGAGCAGTACTTC
CASPRDRSYEQYF
>TRBV29-1|TRBD1|TRBJ2-1|NA
TGCAGCGGGGGACAGGGAATAGAGCAGTTCTTC
CSGGQGIEQFF